These 2 T cell receptor beta chains originate from one sample sequenced in a study of T cell responses to AZD1222 COVID-19 vaccine. TCRdb's copy holds only in-frame clones and misses some; the assay was immunoSEQ multiplex PCR. This table has roughly 86,000 clones, more than 80% appearing once. Sequenced material: peripheral blood, taken on day 0 of AZD1222 vaccination. These receptors were obtained from an adult in good health.

The chain combines TRBV12-5 with TRBJ1-4; 9 nucleotides line up with TRBD1. V was clipped by 6 bases and J by 7 bases; unmatched bases: 9. Germline loops: CDR1 LGHNT, CDR2 FRNRAP. The CDR3 length is 15 residues. This CDR3 reads CASGSRDRDGEKLFF. CDR3 coding DNA: TGTGCTAGTGGCTCCCGGGACAGGGATGGTGAAAAACTGTTTTTT.

This chain joins TRBV3-1 (or the pseudogene TRBV3-2) and TRBJ2-7, with 16 bases aligning to TRBD2. The germline gives CDR1 LGHDT, CDR2 YNNKEL (reference sequence). After removal of 4 bases from V and 0 bases from J, the junction contained 9 bases not matched to a gene. The CDR3 consists of 19 residues. CDR3 region: CASSLHPGLAGGASYEQYF. In DNA form, the CDR3 reads TGTGCCAGCAGCCTCCATCCGGGACTAGCGGGGGGGGCCTCCTACGAGCAGTACTTC.